One sample yielded the 22 T cell receptor beta chains listed below, sequenced in a study of T cells in Graves' hyperthyroidism and ophthalmopathy. Regions amplified from RNA transcripts were the TCR beta CDR3 regions. With the HTBI primer set, the TCR CDR3 went through a first round of RT-PCR. TCRdb ran MiXCR on the multiplex PCR reads and lists one entry per CDR3 protein. The sample carries under 550,000 distinct CDR3 sequences, roughly 21% recorded once. Source material: blood. The receptors derive from a man between 40 and 49 years old with Graves' ophthalmopathy.

V is TRBV28 and J is TRBJ2-2; D may be TRBD1 (5 bases). Trimming stripped 3 bases from V and 10 bases from J, with 18 bases between. This CDR3 region has 15 residues. Germline V CDR1 and CDR2: MDHEN, SYDVKM. The CDR3 DNA follows: TGTGCCAGCAGTTTTCAGGGAAGAACACCGGCGGAGCTGTTTTTT. It yields the protein CASSFQGRTPAELFF. The full variable domain, with the rest looked up from reference TRBV28 and TRBJ2-2, is DVKVTQSSRYLVKRTGEKVFLECVQDMDHENMFWYRQDPGLGLRLIYFSYDVKMKEKGDIPEGYSVSREKKERFSLILESASTNQTSMYLCASSFQGRTPAELFFGEGSRLTVL.

At least ten counts were recorded for this clonotype. The chain has TRBV6-1 and TRBJ2-1, with TRBD2 matching over 9 bases. J gave up 7 bases and V 4 bases, and 14 bases lay outside the gene matches. Germline loops: CDR1 MNHNS, CDR2 SASEGT. This CDR3 region has 17 residues. The CDR3 bases are TGTGCCAGCAGTGCCCAGACCGGGACTAGCTCCTGGAATGAGCAGTTCTTC. Its protein product is CASSAQTGTSSWNEQFF.

On this clonotype itself: This could be a read error, since a much larger clone is one nucleotide away. This sequence joins TRBV18 and TRBJ2-3; 10 nucleotides line up with TRBD1. Gene TRBJ1-5 matches the end of the DNA better, so the J call may be wrong. The length of the CDR3 is 15 residues. The germline gives CDR1 KGHSH, CDR2 LQKENI. In nucleotides, the CDR3 is TGTGCCAGCTCACCGACAGGGGGCACCACAGATACGCAGCATTTT. Its translation is CASSPTGGTTDTQHF.

The V and J genes are TRBV18 and TRBJ2-5; 7 positions agree with TRBD1. Per the germline V gene, CDR1 is KGHSH and CDR2 is LQKENI. The length of the CDR3 is 15 residues. V gave up 5 bases and J gave up 10 bases; unmatched junction bases: 16. The CDR3 spells CASSSTGTAQGDQYF. CDR3 in DNA: TGTGCCAGCTCATCAACCGGGACAGCTCAAGGGGACCAGTACTTC.

This clonotype was seen repeatedly, ten times or more. The J gene is TRBJ1-5, the V gene TRBV12-3 or TRBV12-4; 9 positions match TRBD1. This CDR3 contains 18 residues. With V trimmed by 4 bases and J by 2 bases, 12 bases remained unmatched. This CDR3 reads CASSSSGGTGIGNQPQHF. The CDR3 DNA reads as TGTGCCAGCAGTTCCTCGGGGGGGACAGGGATCGGCAATCAGCCCCAGCATTTT.

The chain carries TRBV5-1 and TRBJ2-7; D might be TRBD1 or TRBD2, each matching 5 bases. The germline gives CDR1 SGHRS, CDR2 YFSETQ. The CDR3 length is 16 residues. V lost 0 bases and J lost 2, with 15 bases in between. In DNA, the CDR3 is TGCGCCAGCAGCTTGGTGGACACCCCGGGGACCTACGAGCAGTACTTC. Protein product: CASSLVDTPGTYEQYF. Drawing the rest from reference TRBV5-1 and TRBJ2-7, the complete variable domain is KAGVTQTPRYLIKTRGQQVTLSCSPISGHRSVSWYQQTPGQGLQFLFEYFSETQRNKGNFPGRFSGRQFSNSRSEMNVSTLELGDSALYLCASSLVDTPGTYEQYFGPGTRLTVT.

CDR3 bases: TGTGCCAGCAGCTTCGCTAGCGACCTGTCAGCCACAGATACGCAGTATTTT. Translated: CASSFASDLSATDTQYF. The V and J genes are TRBV7-6 and TRBJ2-3; maybe TRBD2 (6 bases). Per germline, CDR1 SGHVS and CDR2 FNYEAQ. The length of the CDR3 is 17 residues. Trimming took off 3 bases at V and 2 bases at J, with 18 bases between the two ends.

This clonotype was detected ten times or more. The chain has TRBV2 and TRBJ2-3; TRBD2 agrees at 14 bases. The CDR3 loop spans 16 amino acids. J was trimmed by 1 base and V by 7 bases; bases with no gene match: 4. In germline, CDR1 is SNHLY, CDR2 FYNNEI. The CDR3 region is CASNPGLAGGTDTQYF. In DNA, the CDR3 is TGTGCCAGCAATCCGGGACTAGCGGGGGGCACAGATACGCAGTATTTT.

This clonotype was counted a few times. V and J are TRBV7-6 and TRBJ1-6; a weak D match, TRBD1 (5 bases). CDR1 and CDR2 from the germline V gene are SGHVS and FNYEAQ. The ends were cut back, 5 bases at V and 8 bases at J, with 19 bases in the middle. This CDR3 is 16 amino acids long. CDR3 residues: CASSRTSDGTDSPLHF. As DNA, the CDR3 is TGTGCCAGCAGCCGAACCTCGGACGGGACGGATTCACCCCTCCACTTT.

This clonotype occurred many times. The V call is TRBV28, the J call TRBJ2-7; D call uncertain. Germline CDR1 MDHEN, CDR2 SYDVKM. With 7 bases removed from V and 2 bases from J, the gap between germline ends came to 15 bases. This CDR3 comprises 14 residues. CDR3 DNA sequence: TGTGCCAGCACCCTTATGGGGTCAGCCTACGAGCAGTACTTC. Its translation: CASTLMGSAYEQYF.

This clonotype was found a few times. This chain uses TRBV18 with TRBJ2-2; the D gene could be TRBD1 or TRBD2 (5 bases each). V lost 8 bases and J lost 8, with 15 bases in between. Per the germline V gene, CDR1 is KGHSH and CDR2 is LQKENI. This CDR3 has 13 amino acids. The CDR3 nucleotides are TGTGCCAGCGCAACGGGACGCCCTGGGGAGCTGTTTTTT. Its protein product is CASATGRPGELFF.

This clonotype has only a few counts. The rearrangement uses TRBV12-3 or TRBV12-4 and TRBJ1-2, with 10 bases matching TRBD1. CDR3 size: 15 residues. V shed 2 bases, J shed 2 bases, and the junction held 2 bases outside the gene matches. The CDR3, as DNA: TGTGCCAGCAGTTTAATGGGACAGGGGAACTATGGCTACACCTTC. As protein: CASSLMGQGNYGYTF.

This clonotype has just one count. Just one base apart from a much larger clone, this may be a read error. The J gene is TRBJ2-3, the V gene TRBV20-1; 8 positions match TRBD2. Germline V lookup: CDR1 DFQATT, CDR2 SNEGSKA (reference sequence). The CDR3 is made up of 15 amino acids. CDR3 protein: CSASSGGSLTDTRYF. The CDR3 DNA sequence: TGCAGTGCTAGCAGCGGGGGATCACTCACAGATACGCGGTATTTT.

The chain carries TRBV10-3 and TRBJ2-5, with TRBD2 as a possible D gene (6 bases). V was pared by 6 bases and J by 1 base, with 15 bases between. The CDR3 contains 15 residues. CDR1 and CDR2 (germline): ENHRY, SYGVKD. Here the CDR3 DNA reads TGTGCCATCAGGGACATAGCGGAACCCCAAGAGACCCAGTACTTC. This codes for CAIRDIAEPQETQYF.

Points on this clonotype: A much larger clone differs from this one at a single base, so this may be a read error. No conserved phenylalanine or tryptophan ends this CDR3, so it is likely a read error. The genes are TRBV7-9 and TRBJ1-1; D gene uncertain. With 5 bases removed from V and 5 bases from J, the gap between germline ends came to 18 bases. The CDR3 is 15 amino acids. Looked up from germline, CDR1 is SEHNR and CDR2 is FQNEAQ (reference sequence). DNA of the CDR3: TGTGCCAGCAGCCAAAGGTCCCCAGGCCCTACTGAAGCTTTCCTT. This sequence encodes CASSQRSPGPTEAFL.

This clonotype was found many times. The V and J genes are TRBV27 and TRBJ1-1; D is ambiguous. The CDR3 contains 15 residues. The V end lost 2 bases, the J end lost 0 bases, and 10 bases lay between the germline ends. Germline-derived CDR1 and CDR2 are MNHEY and SMNVEV (reference sequence). As DNA, the CDR3 is TGTGCCAGCAGTTTAGGTCTGGGGATGAACACTGAAGCTTTCTTT. Translating gives CASSLGLGMNTEAFF.

This clonotype has just a few counts. The chain is built from TRBV30 and TRBJ2-3; the D is unclear. This CDR3 region has 13 residues. The germline V gene encodes CDR1 GTSNPN and CDR2 SVGIG (reference sequence). Trimming cost V 4 bases and J 3 bases, with 11 bases left between them. CDR3 sequence reads: CAWTGKTTDTQYF. For the CDR3, the DNA is TGTGCCTGGACAGGAAAAACAACAGATACGCAGTATTTT.

This clonotype occurred many times. The CDR3 sequence: CASSFSRGSTEAFF. The CDR3 region has the DNA TGTGCCAGCAGCTTCAGTCGCGGTAGCACTGAAGCTTTCTTT. The chain couples TRBV11-1 to TRBJ1-1; D is uncertain. V lost 3 bases and J lost 4, with 12 bases in between. From germline, CDR1 is SGHAT and CDR2 FQDESV (reference sequence). CDR3 length: 14 residues.

This chain links TRBV7-6 with TRBJ2-3, with 9 bases lining up with TRBD2. Germline CDR1 is SGHVS and CDR2 is FNYEAQ. V dropped 1 base and J dropped 2; count of bases not matched to a gene: 4. The CDR3 totals 16 residues. Written as DNA, the CDR3 is TGTGCCAGCAGCTTAGTGGCTAGCGGGAACACAGATACGCAGTATTTT. Its protein product is CASSLVASGNTDTQYF.

This clonotype was seen a few times. The chain employs TRBV13 and TRBJ1-1; 7 bases fit TRBD1. Germline lookup yields CDR1 PRHDT and CDR2 FYEKMQ (reference sequence). CDR3 size: 14 residues. J was trimmed by 4 bases and V by 6 bases; bases with no gene match: 8. In nucleotides, the CDR3 is TGTGCCAGCAGTTTACAGGGGTTGGGCACTGAAGCTTTCTTT. Protein product: CASSLQGLGTEAFF.

This clonotype was seen more than once but under ten times. The V call is TRBV12-3 or TRBV12-4, the J call TRBJ2-3; a possible D gene is TRBD2 (5 bases). CDR3 length equals 14 residues. V was clipped by 5 bases and J by 1 base, with 10 bases between them. CDR3 nucleotide sequence: TGTGCCAGCAGTCCCAGCGGCCGCACAGATACGCAGTATTTT. Its translation: CASSPSGRTDTQYF.

This clonotype was seen many times. The chain links TRBV7-2 to TRBJ2-1; either TRBD1 or TRBD2 may fit D (5 bases each). Trimming removed 8 bases at V and 11 bases at J, with 22 bases between. The length of the CDR3 is 14 residues. Germline CDR1 reads SGHTA; CDR2 reads FQGNSA. For the CDR3, the DNA is TGTGCCAGCGCTGACCAAGGGGCGGGTCCGAAGCAGTTCTTC. Translated, it gives CASADQGAGPKQFF. The whole variable domain, remainder taken from reference TRBV7-2 and TRBJ2-1, is GAGVSQSPSNKVTEKGKDVELRCDPISGHTALYWYRQSLGQGLEFLIYFQGNSAPDKSGLPSDRFSAERTGGSVSTLTIQRTQQEDSAVYLCASADQGAGPKQFFGPGTRLTVL.